The next 21 T cell receptor beta chains were all read from a single sample in a study of T cell repertoires in cytomegalovirus infection. TCRdb re-analysed the reads in MiXCR, keeping a single row per CDR3 protein. Of fewer than 200,000 distinct CDR3 sequences listed, approximately 19% are singletons. Sequencing was carried out using PBMCs. The receptors were gathered from a human donor in good health (CMV status not recorded). Some clones in this sample may be carry-over from other donors' samples.

The chain is built from TRBV2 and TRBJ1-4, with 10 bases lining up with TRBD1. Trimming took 6 bases from V and 3 from J; bases not matched to a gene: 4. This CDR3 has 15 amino acids. Germline V gives CDR1 SNHLY, CDR2 FYNNEI. In nucleotides, the CDR3 is TGTGCCAGCAGGGACAGGGGGACGCCTAATGAAAAACTGTTTTTT. This translates into CASRDRGTPNEKLFF.

This chain joins TRBV20-1 and TRBJ1-3; possible D gene TRBD1, 5 bases. Looked up from germline, CDR1 is DFQATT and CDR2 is SNEGSKA (reference sequence). V was pared by 3 bases and J by 7 bases, with 7 bases between. The CDR3 is 11 residues long. This CDR3 reads CSARGPNTIYF. The DNA of the CDR3 is TGCAGTGCTAGGGGGCCGAACACCATATATTTT.

The gene calls are TRBV6-6 and TRBJ2-1; D perhaps matches TRBD2 (5 bases). This CDR3 comprises 17 residues. Per the germline V gene, CDR1 is MNHNY and CDR2 is SVGAGI (reference sequence). The V gene lost 0 bases and the J gene lost 3 bases, with 15 bases spanning the gap. The DNA for the CDR3 is TGTGCCAGCAGTTACTCAGCGGCGGCAATCGGCTACAATGAGCAGTTCTTC. This translates into CASSYSAAAIGYNEQFF.

The chain links TRBV7-4 to TRBJ1-1; 11 bases are a match to TRBD1. Germline-derived CDR1 and CDR2 are SGHVT and SQSDAQ. V lost 4 bases and J lost 7; bases outside the gene matches: 11. The CDR3 loop spans 16 amino acids. CDR3: CASSSWTGGLVHEAFF. The CDR3 DNA reads as TGTGCCAGCAGCTCCTGGACAGGGGGCCTCGTTCATGAAGCTTTCTTT.

This clonotype was seen ten or more times. The chain carries TRBV7-9 and TRBJ2-3; TRBD1 matches 10 bases. This CDR3 region has 16 residues. Germline values: CDR1 SEHNR, CDR2 FQNEAQ (reference sequence). The trim removed 5 bases at V and 1 base at J, leaving 6 bases unmatched. Here the CDR3 DNA reads TGTGCCAGCAGCACTACCGGGACAGGGGGCACAGATACGCAGTATTTT. Protein product: CASSTTGTGGTDTQYF.

This clonotype came up a few times. The chain recombines TRBV10-3 with TRBJ1-5; no definite D call. Trimming took off 8 bases at V and 4 bases at J, with 12 bases between the two ends. The CDR3 is 13 amino acids. Germline lookup yields CDR1 ENHRY and CDR2 SYGVKD. In DNA form, the CDR3 reads TGTGCCATCGGGGAACAGATAAATCAGCCCCAGCATTTT. It yields the protein CAIGEQINQPQHF.

This clonotype was counted many times. The chain carries TRBV7-3 and TRBJ1-6, with D maybe TRBD1 (5 bases). CDR1 and CDR2 (germline): SGHTA, FQGTGA. This CDR3 is 16 amino acids long. V lost 4 bases and J 4 bases, leaving 14 bases between the germline ends. The CDR3 bases are TGTGCCAGCAGCTCCACCCGGCAGGGTTATAATTCACCCCTCCACTTT. This codes for CASSSTRQGYNSPLHF.

This sequence joins TRBV19 and TRBJ1-5; D not resolved. The germline CDR1 and CDR2 sequences are LNHDA and SQIVND (reference sequence). The CDR3 covers 15 residues. V dropped 0 bases and J dropped 3 bases, with 9 bases sitting between them. Written as DNA, the CDR3 is TGTGCCAGTAGTATAGAAGGGCGCCACAATCAGCCCCAGCATTTT. It is translated as CASSIEGRHNQPQHF.

This rearrangement joins TRBV29-1 to TRBJ2-7, with a tentative D call TRBD2 (6 bases). The V gene's germline CDR1 is SQVTM and CDR2 ANQGSEA. V lost 5 bases and J lost 3, with 20 bases in between. This CDR3 has 15 residues. CDR3 in amino acids: CSVKVKGGVDYEQYF. CDR3 coding DNA: TGCAGCGTTAAGGTCAAAGGAGGGGTCGACTACGAGCAGTACTTC.

The chain links TRBV20-1 to TRBJ2-7; D is possibly TRBD1 (6 bases). This CDR3 contains 12 residues. The germline CDR1 and CDR2 sequences are DFQATT and SNEGSKA (reference sequence). V was shortened by 5 bases and J by 2 bases, with 10 bases between the two germline ends. The CDR3 bases are TGCAGTGCTGCCCGGACAGCCTACGAGCAGTACTTC. It specifies CSAARTAYEQYF.

The genes are TRBV6-1 and TRBJ2-7; tentative D call: TRBD2 (6 bases). V shed 5 bases and J shed 4 bases, with 15 bases lying between them. From germline, CDR1 is MNHNS and CDR2 SASEGT. This CDR3 region has 14 residues. The CDR3 nucleotides read TGTGCCAGCAGTAGAAACGGGAGAATGTACGAGCAGTACTTC. Translating it yields CASSRNGRMYEQYF.

The V and J genes are TRBV7-6 and TRBJ2-3; 8 bases align to TRBD1. From germline, CDR1 is SGHVS and CDR2 FNYEAQ. The V gene end was trimmed by 5 bases and the J gene end by 2 bases; junction bases not matched to a gene: 12. This CDR3 is 17 amino acids long. DNA of the CDR3: TGTGCCAGCAGCCTAACCGCGGGACAGGCATTCACAGATACGCAGTATTTT. This codes for CASSLTAGQAFTDTQYF.

V gene TRBV12-3 or TRBV12-4 combines with J gene TRBJ2-1; D might be TRBD2 (6 bases). Trimming stripped 5 bases from V and 6 bases from J, with 14 bases between. This CDR3 has 14 amino acids. The CDR3 sequence: CASSPLGGSNEQFF. The CDR3 DNA sequence: TGTGCCAGCAGTCCACTAGGAGGGTCCAATGAGCAGTTCTTC.

This clonotype was seen a handful of times. The rearrangement joins TRBV12-3 or TRBV12-4 to TRBJ2-1; TRBD2 matches at 9 bases. The trim removed 4 bases at V and 15 bases at J, leaving 7 bases unmatched. The CDR3 contains 12 residues. The DNA of the CDR3 is TGTGCCAGCAGTTACTCTTCGGGACTAGCGTTCTTC. Translation gives CASSYSSGLAFF.

This clonotype was detected ten times or more. This chain connects TRBV6-1 to TRBJ2-2, with TRBD2 as a possible D gene (7 bases). Germline assignment: CDR1 MNHNS and CDR2 SASEGT. The CDR3 consists of 17 residues. V lost 6 bases, J lost 0 bases, and 17 bases lay in between. CDR3 coding DNA: TGTGCCAGCAGGAGGGGGGGAGGGCCTTCGAACACCGGGGAGCTGTTTTTT. The encoded protein is CASRRGGGPSNTGELFF.

This clonotype was counted between two and nine times. V is TRBV6-6 and J is TRBJ2-7, with TRBD2 matching over 7 bases. Losses at the gene ends were 0 bases for V and 1 base for J; bases not matched to a gene: 3. CDR3 size: 15 residues. The V gene's germline CDR1 is MNHNY and CDR2 SVGAGI (reference sequence). This CDR3 is CASSYSSSGSYEQYF. For the CDR3, the DNA is TGTGCCAGCAGTTACTCCTCTAGCGGATCCTACGAGCAGTACTTC.

This clonotype was observed at least ten times. This sequence joins TRBV12-3 or TRBV12-4 and TRBJ2-7; D gene uncertain. The CDR3 has 16 amino acids. Deletions cut 0 bases from V and 4 bases from J, with 16 bases between. CDR3 nucleotide sequence: TGTGCCAGCAGTTTAGCGGCCCTGGCTGGGCGGTACGAGCAGTACTTC. This encodes CASSLAALAGRYEQYF.

This clonotype was counted at least ten times. The chain uses TRBV20-1 and TRBJ1-1; D remains ambiguous. Trimming removed 3 bases from V and 3 bases from J, with 14 bases in between. There are 14 residues in the CDR3. Germline CDR1 is DFQATT and CDR2 is SNEGSKA (reference sequence). CDR3 protein: CSARDPLTDTEAFF. DNA for the CDR3: TGCAGTGCTAGGGACCCCCTAACGGACACTGAAGCTTTCTTT.

This clonotype occurred a few times. J is TRBJ1-5 and V is TRBV9; D is undetermined. This CDR3 spans 14 amino acids. Germline CDR1 SGDLS, CDR2 YYNGEE. Trimming stripped 0 bases from V and 2 bases from J, with 6 bases between. DNA for the CDR3: TGTGCCAGCAGCGTAGCCGGCGGCAATCAGCCCCAGCATTTT. Its protein is CASSVAGGNQPQHF.

This chain joins TRBV7-4 and TRBJ2-1, with 8 bases identical to TRBD1. The CDR3 totals 15 residues. V shed 4 bases, J shed 2 bases, and the junction held 4 bases outside the gene matches. The germline V gene encodes CDR1 SGHVT and CDR2 SQSDAQ. CDR3 DNA: TGTGCCAGCAGCTCCCCGGGACAGGCCTACAATGAGCAGTTCTTC. Translated, it gives CASSSPGQAYNEQFF.

The chain carries TRBV4-1 and TRBJ2-7; D is unresolved. Germline V CDR1 and CDR2: MGHRA, YSYEKL. CDR3 length: 15 amino acids. Trimming stripped 1 base from V and 3 bases from J, with 13 bases between. In DNA form, the CDR3 reads TGCGCCAGCAGCCAAGCGTTAGGCAGAAACTACGAGCAGTACTTC. Translated, it gives CASSQALGRNYEQYF.